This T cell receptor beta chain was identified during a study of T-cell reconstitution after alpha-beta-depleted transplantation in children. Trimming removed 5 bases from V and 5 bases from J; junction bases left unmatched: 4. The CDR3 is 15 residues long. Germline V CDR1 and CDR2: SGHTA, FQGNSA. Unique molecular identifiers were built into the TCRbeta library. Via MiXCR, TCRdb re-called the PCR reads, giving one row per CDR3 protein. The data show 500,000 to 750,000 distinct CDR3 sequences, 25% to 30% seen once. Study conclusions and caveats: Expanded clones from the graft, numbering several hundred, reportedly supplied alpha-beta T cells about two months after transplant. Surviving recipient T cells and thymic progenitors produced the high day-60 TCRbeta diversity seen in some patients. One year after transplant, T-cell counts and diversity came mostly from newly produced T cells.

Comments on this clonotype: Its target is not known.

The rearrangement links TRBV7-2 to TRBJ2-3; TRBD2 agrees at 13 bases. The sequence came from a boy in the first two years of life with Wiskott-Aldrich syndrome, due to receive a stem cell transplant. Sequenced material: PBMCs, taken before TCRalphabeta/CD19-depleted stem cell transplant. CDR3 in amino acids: CASSRTSGSGDTQYF. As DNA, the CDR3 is TGTGCCAGCAGCAGGACTAGCGGGAGCGGAGATACGCAGTATTTT. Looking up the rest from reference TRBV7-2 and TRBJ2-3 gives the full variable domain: GAGVSQSPSNKVTEKGKDVELRCDPISGHTALYWYRQSLGQGLEFLIYFQGNSAPDKSGLPSDRFSAERTGGSVSTLTIQRTQQEDSAVYLCASSRTSGSGDTQYFGPGTRLTVL.